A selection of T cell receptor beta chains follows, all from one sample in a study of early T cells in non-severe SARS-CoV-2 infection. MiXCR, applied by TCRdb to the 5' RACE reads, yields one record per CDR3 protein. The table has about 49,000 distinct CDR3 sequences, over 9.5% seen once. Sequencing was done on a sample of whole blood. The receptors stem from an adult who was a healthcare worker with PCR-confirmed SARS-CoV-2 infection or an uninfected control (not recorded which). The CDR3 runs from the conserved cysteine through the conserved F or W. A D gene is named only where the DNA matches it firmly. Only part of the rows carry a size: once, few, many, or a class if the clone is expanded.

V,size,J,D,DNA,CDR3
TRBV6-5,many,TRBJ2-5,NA,TGTGCCAGCAGTCCCACAGGGACGCTACAAGAGACCCAGTACTTC,CASSPTGTLQETQYF
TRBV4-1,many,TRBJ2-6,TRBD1,TGCGCCAGCAGCCAAACCCACAAGGGGGCGCTACCTGGGGCCAACGTCCTGACTTTC,CASSQTHKGALPGANVLTF
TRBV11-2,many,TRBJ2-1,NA,TGTGCCAGCAGCCTCCTTGTAGGGAAAAACAATGAGCAGTTCTTC,CASSLLVGKNNEQFF
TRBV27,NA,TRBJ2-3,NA,TGTGCCAGCAGAATCACAGATACGCAGTATTTT,CASRITDTQYF
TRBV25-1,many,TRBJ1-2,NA,TGTGCCAGCAGTGAAACTGGAGGGAAAGGCTACACCTTC,CASSETGGKGYTF
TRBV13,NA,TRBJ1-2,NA,TGTGCCAGCAGCTTAGTCGGCAGGGACCCTCTTGGCTACACCTTC,CASSLVGRDPLGYTF
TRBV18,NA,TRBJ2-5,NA,TGTGCCAGCTCACCCGAATCGACGGAGACCCAGTACTTC,CASSPESTETQYF
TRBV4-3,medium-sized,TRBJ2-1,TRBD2,TGCGCCAGCAGCCAATTCCCTAGCGGGAGTGAGCAGTTCTTC,CASSQFPSGSEQFF
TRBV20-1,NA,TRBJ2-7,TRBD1,TGCAGTGCGACCGACAGGGGAAGGGCCTACGAGCAGTACTTC,CSATDRGRAYEQYF
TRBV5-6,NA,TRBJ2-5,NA,TGTGCCAGCAGCATGTCAGGGTCTCGGCAAGAGACCCAGTACTTC,CASSMSGSRQETQYF
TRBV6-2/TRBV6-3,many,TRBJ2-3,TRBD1,TGTGCCAGCAGGTCTTGGACAGGGGCCCTGCCAGATACGCAGTATTTT,CASRSWTGALPDTQYF
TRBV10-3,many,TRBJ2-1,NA,TGTGCCATCAGCGTTCACCCCCGGGACAATGAGCAGTTCTTC,CAISVHPRDNEQFF
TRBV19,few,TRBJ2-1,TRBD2,TGTGCCAGTACCCTACCACTAGCGGGAGTTTCGGGATACAATGAGCAGTTCTTC,CASTLPLAGVSGYNEQFF
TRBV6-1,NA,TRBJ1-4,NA,TGTGCCAGCAGTGAGGGACCCTTGGCAATGAAACTGTTTTTT,CASSEGPLAMKLFF
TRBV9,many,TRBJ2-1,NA,TGTGCCAGCAGCCCCCAGATTGGCCCCTACAATGAGCAGTTCTTC,CASSPQIGPYNEQFF
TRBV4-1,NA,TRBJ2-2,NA,TGCGCCAGCAGCCGCATGCCACCAGGTTACACCGGGGAGCTGTTTTTT,CASSRMPPGYTGELFF
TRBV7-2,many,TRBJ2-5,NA,TGTGCCAGCAGCCTCCAGGCGGGCAGCCAAGAGACCCAGTACTTC,CASSLQAGSQETQYF
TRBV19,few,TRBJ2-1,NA,TGTGCCAGTACCCCGTCTTGGGGAGGCGGACCTCCTTACAATGAGCAGTTCTTC,CASTPSWGGGPPYNEQFF
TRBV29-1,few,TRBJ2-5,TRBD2,TGCAGCGTGAAACTAGCGGGAGGGCCTGAGACCCAGTACTTC,CSVKLAGGPETQYF
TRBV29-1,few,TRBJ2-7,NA,TGCAGCGTTGAAGGCAGGGATCTCCACGAGCAGTACTTC,CSVEGRDLHEQYF
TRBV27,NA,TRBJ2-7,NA,TGTGCCAGCAGTTATCGGGGGCTCGGCACCTACGAGCAGTACTTC,CASSYRGLGTYEQYF
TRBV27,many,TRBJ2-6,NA,TGTGCCAGCAGTTCCCCAGGGTCTGGGGCCAACGTCCTGACTTTC,CASSSPGSGANVLTF
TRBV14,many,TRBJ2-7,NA,TGTGCCAGCAGTAAGAACCAGAACTCCTACGAGCAGTACTTC,CASSKNQNSYEQYF
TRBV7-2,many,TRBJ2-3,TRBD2,TGTGCCAGCAGCTTAGGCGGGGGGTTAGATACGCAGTATTTT,CASSLGGGLDTQYF
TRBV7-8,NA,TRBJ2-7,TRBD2,TGTGCCAGCAGCTCGCAGCGGGGGGCCCGCTCCGAGCAGTACTTC,CASSSQRGARSEQYF
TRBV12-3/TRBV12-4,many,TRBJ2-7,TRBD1,TGTGCCAGCAGACCAGGACAGGCGTCTTACGAGCAGTACTTC,CASRPGQASYEQYF
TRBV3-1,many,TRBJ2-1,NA,TGTGCCAGCAGCCAAGATGGCCTGCCTCCCCCTGAGCAGTTCTTC,CASSQDGLPPPEQFF
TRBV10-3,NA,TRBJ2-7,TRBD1,TGTGCCACCGGACAGGGGGCCACCTACGAGCAGTACTTC,CATGQGATYEQYF
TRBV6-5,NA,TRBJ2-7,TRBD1,TGTGCCAGCAGATCCGGACAGGGGTTGTACGAGCAGTACTTC,CASRSGQGLYEQYF
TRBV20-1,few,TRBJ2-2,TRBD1,TGCAGTGCTAGAGGACCAGGGGGCACCGGGGAGCTGTTTTTT,CSARGPGGTGELFF
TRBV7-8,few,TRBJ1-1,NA,TGTGCCAGCAGCTTGAAACGAGGAGGGGGCACTGAAGCTTTCTTT,CASSLKRGGGTEAFF
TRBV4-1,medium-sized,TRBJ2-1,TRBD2,TGCGCCAGCAGCCAAGGGACTAGCGGGGGGGAGGAACAGTTCTTC,CASSQGTSGGEEQFF
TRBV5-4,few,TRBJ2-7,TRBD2,TGTGCCAGCAGCGCCGGACTAGCGTCCTCCTACGAGCAGTACTTC,CASSAGLASSYEQYF
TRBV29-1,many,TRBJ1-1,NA,TGCAGCGTTGAAGATTTTCGGGGGGCGAACACTGAAGCTTTCTTT,CSVEDFRGANTEAFF
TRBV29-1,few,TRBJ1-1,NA,TGCAGCGGGGTACAGGGAATGGGCGTGGGCACTGAAGCTTTCTTT,CSGVQGMGVGTEAFF
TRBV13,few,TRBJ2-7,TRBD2,TGTGCCAGCACAGAGTCCATTCGACTAGCGCTCTACGAGCAGTACTTC,CASTESIRLALYEQYF
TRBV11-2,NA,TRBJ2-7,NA,TGTGCCAGCAGCTTAGATGGCAGGAGCTCCTACGAGCAGTACTTC,CASSLDGRSSYEQYF
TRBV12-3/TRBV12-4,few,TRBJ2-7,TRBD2,TGTGCCAGCAGTCCGGGACTAGGGGGATACGAGCAGTACTTC,CASSPGLGGYEQYF
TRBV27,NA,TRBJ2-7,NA,TGTGCCAGCAGTGCGGGCGGGGCGGCCGAGCAGTACTTC,CASSAGGAAEQYF
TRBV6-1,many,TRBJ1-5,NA,TGTGCCAGCAGTGAAAGCGGGGGCGGGAATCAGCCCCAGCATTTT,CASSESGGGNQPQHF
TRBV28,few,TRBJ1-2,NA,TGTGCCAGCAGTTCGGGGGCTAACTATGGCTACACCTTC,CASSSGANYGYTF
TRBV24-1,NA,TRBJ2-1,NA,TGTGCCACCAGCGAGGGGAACAATGAGCAGTTCTTC,CATSEGNNEQFF
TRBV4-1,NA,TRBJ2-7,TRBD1,TGCGCCAGCAGCCAAACTCCGGCAGGGGGCACATACGAGCAGTACTTC,CASSQTPAGGTYEQYF
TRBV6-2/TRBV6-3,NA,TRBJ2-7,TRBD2,TGTGCCAGCAGTTACCGTTGGGGGGGAAGGTCCTACGAGCAGTACTTC,CASSYRWGGRSYEQYF
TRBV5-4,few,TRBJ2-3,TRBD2,TGTGCCAGCAGCGGCAAACTAGCGGGGGGCCCCGCTAGCACAGATACGCAGTATTTT,CASSGKLAGGPASTDTQYF
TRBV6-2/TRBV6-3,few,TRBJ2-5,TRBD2,TGTGCCAGCAGTTACGGGGGGTTAGCGGGGCACCAAGAGACCCAGTACTTC,CASSYGGLAGHQETQYF
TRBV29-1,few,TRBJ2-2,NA,TGCAGCGTTGAATTTAGTGTCGGGGAGCTGTTTTTT,CSVEFSVGELFF
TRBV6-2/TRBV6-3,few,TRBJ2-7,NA,TGTGCCAGCAGTTACTTTGCCGCCGCCTACGAGCAGTACTTC,CASSYFAAAYEQYF
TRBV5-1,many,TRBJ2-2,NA,TGCGCCAGCAGCTTGGCCCCCGAGAACACCGGGGAGCTGTTTTTT,CASSLAPENTGELFF
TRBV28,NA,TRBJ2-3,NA,TGTGCCAGCAGTTTGGTCCGGTCCAGAGGCACAGATACGCAGTATTTT,CASSLVRSRGTDTQYF
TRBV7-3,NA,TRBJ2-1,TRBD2,TGTGCCAGCAGCTTAGAAGCGGGAGGGGCCGATGAGCAGTTCTTC,CASSLEAGGADEQFF
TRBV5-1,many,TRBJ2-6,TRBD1,TGCGCCAGCAGCTCGACAGGGAACTCTGGGGCCAACGTCCTGACTTTC,CASSSTGNSGANVLTF
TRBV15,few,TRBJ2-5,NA,TGTGCCACCAGCAGAGTCGGACAAGAGACCCAGTACTTC,CATSRVGQETQYF
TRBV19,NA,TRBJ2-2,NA,TGTGCCTCCTGCTGGGGGACGAACACCGGGAAGCTGTTTTTT,CASCWGTNTGKLFF
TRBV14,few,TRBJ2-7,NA,TGTGCCAGCAGCCAACTCGACAGCTCCTACGAGCAGTACTTC,CASSQLDSSYEQYF
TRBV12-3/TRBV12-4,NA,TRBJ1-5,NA,TGTGCCAGCAGTCGCAATTGGGGGCAGCCCCAGCATTTT,CASSRNWGQPQHF
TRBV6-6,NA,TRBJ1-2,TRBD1,TGTGCCAGCAGTTACGGACAGGATGGGGCCGGGCTCTATGGCTACACCTTC,CASSYGQDGAGLYGYTF
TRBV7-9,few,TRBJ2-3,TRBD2,TGTGCCAGCAGCCCCGGGACTAGCGGGAGGACAGATACGCAGTATTTT,CASSPGTSGRTDTQYF
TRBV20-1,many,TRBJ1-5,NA,TGCAGTGCTAGAGATCTTAGGGTCAATCAGCCCCAGCATTTT,CSARDLRVNQPQHF
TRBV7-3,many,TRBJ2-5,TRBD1,TGTGCCAGCAGCCGGGACAGATGGGAGACCCAGTACTTC,CASSRDRWETQYF